Shown below are 23 T cell receptor beta chains from a single sample sequenced in a study of OX40 agonist ivuxolimab in advanced cancers. Receptor libraries were prepared by the immunoSEQ multiplex PCR assay. Not all clones reach the TCRdb copy of this immuneACCESS table, which keeps in-frame sequences only. Checked studies attribute under half of the gap to unresolved V genes and leave the rest unexplained. The sample records tens of thousands of clones, 80% to 85% of which are singletons. The top ten hold 0.95% to 1.2% of the sample. The sequencing used CD4+ or CD8+ T cells sorted from blood, collected in a trial of the OX40 agonist ivuxolimab. These receptors originate from an adult with an advanced solid tumor such as melanoma, head and neck, liver or kidney cancer.

The V gene is TRBV9, the J gene TRBJ2-7; TRBD1 matches at 9 bases. Losses at the gene ends were 7 bases for V and 2 bases for J; bases not matched to a gene: 7. This CDR3 contains 14 residues. CDR1 and CDR2 (germline): SGDLS, YYNGEE. This CDR3 reads CASAQGALAYEQYV. The CDR3 DNA follows: TGTGCCAGCGCACAGGGGGCATTGGCCTACGAGCAGTACGTC.

This chain links TRBV10-3 with TRBJ2-2; D could derive from TRBD1 or TRBD2 (5 bases each). Germline V gene data show CDR1 as ENHRY and CDR2 as SYGVKD. CDR3 length equals 14 residues. Trimming left V 10 bases short and J 0 bases short, with 12 bases between. The CDR3 bases are TGTGCCACCCGAGGGGCCTCGAACACCGGGGAGCTGTTTTTT. Its protein product is CATRGASNTGELFF.

The V gene is TRBV5-1, the J gene TRBJ1-2; no definite D call. V gave up 3 bases and J gave up 6 bases, with 12 bases separating them. This CDR3 comprises 13 residues. CDR1 and CDR2 from the germline V gene are SGHRS and YFSETQ. CDR3 region: CASSSGSSHGYTF. The DNA for the CDR3 is TGCGCCAGCAGCTCGGGGTCTTCTCATGGCTACACCTTC.

The chain combines TRBV29-1 with TRBJ2-1; D might be TRBD2 (7 bases). Trimming removed 7 bases at V and 0 bases at J, with 22 bases between. Germline V gives CDR1 SQVTM, CDR2 ANQGSEA. The CDR3 spans 17 residues. The DNA of the CDR3 is TGCAGCGAGAAAGGGGGGGAGATCGGCAGCTCCTACAATGAGCAGTTCTTC. The encoded protein is CSEKGGEIGSSYNEQFF.

The chain carries TRBV10-3 and TRBJ2-3, with 8 bases identical to TRBD2. In germline, CDR1 is ENHRY, CDR2 SYGVKD. The junction had 10 bases not matched to a gene; V was cut back by 3 bases and J by 5 bases. The CDR3 sequence is 16 residues long. CDR3 amino acids: CAISDSTSGEGDTQYF. CDR3 DNA: TGTGCCATCAGTGACTCAACTAGCGGAGAGGGAGATACGCAGTATTTT.

The gene calls are TRBV15 and TRBJ2-1, with 7 positions matching TRBD2. This CDR3 comprises 14 residues. The germline gives CDR1 LNHNV, CDR2 YYDKDF (reference sequence). V was pared by 4 bases and J by 9 bases, with 9 bases of the junction left unmatched. The CDR3 spells CATSTLHGEGEQFF. In DNA form, the CDR3 reads TGTGCCACCAGCACTCTCCACGGGGAGGGTGAGCAGTTCTTC.

The chain employs TRBV18 and TRBJ1-1; D unresolved. Germline assignment: CDR1 KGHSH and CDR2 LQKENI. V was clipped by 4 bases and J by 2 bases, with 8 bases between them. This CDR3 region has 13 residues. CDR3 residues: CASSQAGNTEAFF. The CDR3, as DNA: TGTGCCAGCTCACAGGCGGGTAACACTGAAGCTTTCTTT.

The sample holds one count of this clone. The chain recombines TRBV18 with TRBJ2-5, with 8 bases matching TRBD1. This CDR3 spans 15 amino acids. The germline V gene encodes CDR1 KGHSH and CDR2 LQKENI. Germline trimming cut 4 bases from V and 4 bases from J; bases unmatched to any gene: 8. The CDR3 DNA reads TGTGCCAGCTCACAAATGGGACAGGCGGGAGAGACCCAGTACTTC. It codes for CASSQMGQAGETQYF.

V usage is TRBV9 and J usage is TRBJ2-1; 7 nucleotides line up with TRBD1. CDR3 length: 15 amino acids. Per the germline V gene, CDR1 is SGDLS and CDR2 is YYNGEE. V trimming: 0 bases; J trimming: 3 bases; junction bases outside the gene matches: 3. CDR3 coding DNA: TGTGCCAGCAGCGTAGTGGGGACAGACTACAATGAGCAGTTCTTC. As protein: CASSVVGTDYNEQFF. Combining the CDR3 with reference TRBV9 and TRBJ2-1 gives the whole variable domain DSGVTQTPKHLITATGQRVTLRCSPRSGDLSVYWYQQSLDQGLQFLIQYYNGEERAKGNILERFSAQQFPDLHSELNLSSLELGDSALYFCASSVVGTDYNEQFFGPGTRLTVL.

The chain carries TRBV5-4 and TRBJ2-2; unclear D gene. Trimming pared 3 bases from V and 5 bases from J, leaving 17 bases between. The germline V gene encodes CDR1 SGHNT and CDR2 YYREEE (reference sequence). This CDR3 is 16 amino acids long. CDR3 region: CASSSLGSGDTGELFF. CDR3 sequence (DNA): TGTGCCAGCAGCTCCTTGGGGTCCGGCGATACCGGGGAGCTGTTTTTT.

The chain combines TRBV9 with TRBJ1-1; 9 bases agree with TRBD1. The CDR3 covers 15 residues. V trimming: 4 bases; J trimming: 2 bases; junction bases outside the gene matches: 6. The germline gives CDR1 SGDLS, CDR2 YYNGEE. The CDR3 is CASSPRDRANTEAFF. The DNA for the CDR3 is TGTGCCAGCAGCCCGCGGGACAGGGCAAACACTGAAGCTTTCTTT.

The chain carries TRBV5-4 and TRBJ2-2; a weak D match, TRBD1 (5 bases). Germline V gene data show CDR1 as SGHNT and CDR2 as YYREEE (reference sequence). The CDR3 sequence is 14 residues long. The germline V and J ends were trimmed by 3 bases and 6 bases, with 12 bases remaining between them. The CDR3 DNA follows: TGTGCCAGCAGCTCCGTCAGGGTAGCCGGGGAGCTGTTTTTT. Protein sequence: CASSSVRVAGELFF.

The J gene is TRBJ1-2, the V gene TRBV6-1; D unresolved. The CDR3 contains 15 residues. Per the germline V gene, CDR1 is MNHNS and CDR2 is SASEGT. V was clipped by 6 bases and J by 5 bases, with 19 bases between them. The CDR3 DNA is TGTGCCAGCAGAGTGGGTACAAGTTCACTATATGGCTACACCTTC. Residues: CASRVGTSSLYGYTF.

The V and J genes are TRBV19 and TRBJ2-5; no definite D call. The CDR3 length is 16 residues. Between the trimmed V and J ends, which lost 0 bases and 5 bases, there was a span of 16 bases. Germline assignment: CDR1 LNHDA and CDR2 SQIVND (reference sequence). For the CDR3, the DNA is TGTGCCAGTAGTATAGAGGGCAGGAAGGTTGTCGAGACCCAGTACTTC. Encoded protein: CASSIEGRKVVETQYF.

The CDR3: CASSGSRALQPQHF. CDR3 DNA sequence: TGTGCCAGCTCAGGTAGCAGGGCGCTACAGCCCCAGCATTTT. The genes are TRBV18 and TRBJ1-5; the D gene is possibly TRBD1 (5 bases). Germline V lookup: CDR1 KGHSH, CDR2 LQKENI. The CDR3 totals 14 residues. V lost 5 bases, J lost 7 bases, and 15 bases lay in between.

The chain has TRBV5-4 and TRBJ2-3, with TRBD2 matching 9 bases. The germline V gene encodes CDR1 SGHNT and CDR2 YYREEE (reference sequence). The CDR3 extends over 16 amino acids. The ends lost 1 base at V and 3 bases at J; junction bases unmatched: 6. The DNA for the CDR3 is TGTGCCAGCAGCTTGAAGGTAGCGGGGGAGACAGATACGCAGTATTTT. Translated: CASSLKVAGETDTQYF.

V usage is TRBV7-9 and J usage is TRBJ1-5, with TRBD1 identical over 7 bases. The ends lost 4 bases at V and 6 bases at J; junction bases unmatched: 12. The CDR3 spans 16 residues. CDR1 is SEHNR and CDR2 is FQNEAQ in the germline V gene (reference sequence). The CDR3 here is CASSSVSTGAGQPQHF. The CDR3, as DNA: TGTGCCAGCAGCTCCGTATCTACAGGGGCAGGTCAGCCCCAGCATTTT. The full variable domain, completed using reference TRBV7-9 and TRBJ1-5, is DTGVSQNPRHKITKRGQNVTFRCDPISEHNRLYWYRQTLGQGPEFLTYFQNEAQLEKSRLLSDRFSAERPKGSFSTLEIQRTEQGDSAMYLCASSSVSTGAGQPQHFGDGTRLSIL.

V gene TRBV6-1 combines with J gene TRBJ1-1, with 7 bases matching TRBD1. CDR3 size: 15 residues. Per the germline V gene, CDR1 is MNHNS and CDR2 is SASEGT. V shed 4 bases and J 0 bases; nucleotides not matched to a gene: 5. The CDR3 protein is CASSGQGPLNTEAFF. The DNA of the CDR3 is TGTGCCAGCAGTGGACAGGGACCATTGAACACTGAAGCTTTCTTT.

The chain is built from TRBV7-9 and TRBJ2-7; TRBD2 might be the D (6 bases). The CDR3 sequence is 13 residues long. CDR1 is SEHNR, CDR2 FQNEAQ, per germline (reference sequence). The ends were cut back, 3 bases at V and 2 bases at J, with 8 bases in the middle. The CDR3 protein is CASSFGGAYEQYF. In nucleotides, the CDR3 is TGTGCCAGCAGCTTTGGAGGGGCCTACGAGCAGTACTTC.

The CDR3 DNA is TGTGCCAGCAGCCCCCGGACCCCACTCGTAGGGGAGCTGTTTTTT. Translated: CASSPRTPLVGELFF. This chain links TRBV9 with TRBJ2-2; D remains ambiguous. The CDR3 has 15 amino acids. The germline V gene has CDR1 SGDLS and CDR2 YYNGEE. The V and J ends lost 4 bases and 8 bases respectively, with 18 bases between them.

The V and J genes are TRBV7-9 and TRBJ1-1; 8 nucleotides align to TRBD1. V lost 4 bases and J lost 5; bases outside the gene matches: 12. This CDR3 comprises 16 residues. Germline CDR1 is SEHNR and CDR2 is FQNEAQ (reference sequence). CDR3 sequence (DNA): TGTGCCAGCAGCTCCCTACTGCCAGGGGGCCTGACTGAAGCTTTCTTT. Protein product: CASSSLLPGGLTEAFF.

This sequence joins TRBV18 and TRBJ2-3, with D perhaps TRBD1 (6 bases). Germline CDR1 KGHSH, CDR2 LQKENI. The V end was cut by 3 bases, the J end by 8 bases, with 18 bases between. The CDR3 runs 15 residues. The CDR3 loop is CASSPSGQSSGTQYF. The CDR3, as DNA: TGTGCCAGCTCACCTTCTGGACAGTCCTCCGGTACGCAGTATTTT. The variable domain in full, with the rest retrieved from reference TRBV18 and TRBJ2-3, is NAGVMQNPRHLVRRRGQEARLRCSPMKGHSHVYWYRQLPEEGLKFMVYLQKENIIDESGMPKERFSAEFPKEGPSILRIQQVVRGDSAAYFCASSPSGQSSGTQYFGPGTRLTVL.

This clone was seen more than once but under ten times. The V gene is TRBV29-1, the J gene TRBJ1-4; D call uncertain. Trimming removed 4 bases at V and 3 bases at J, with 9 bases between. The CDR3 length is 13 residues. The germline gives CDR1 SQVTM, CDR2 ANQGSEA. The CDR3 DNA follows: TGCAGCGTTGGGGCTGTGGCTAATGAAAAACTGTTTTTT. Translation gives CSVGAVANEKLFF.